Following are 18 T cell receptor beta chains from one sample sequenced in a study of blood T cell repertoires in COVID-19. Sequencing was performed with immunoSEQ multiplex PCR; in TCRdb, only in-frame clones are kept and a portion is missing. The sample consists of over 120,000 clones, approximately 90% of them appearing once. Sequenced input: peripheral blood. The source is a man aged 55 to 70 with active or convalescent COVID-19.

The chain uses TRBV10-3 and TRBJ1-2; weak D call: TRBD1 (5 bases). V lost 6 bases and J 7 bases, leaving 24 bases between the germline ends. The length of the CDR3 is 16 residues. Germline CDR1 and CDR2: ENHRY and SYGVKD. The CDR3 nucleotides read TGTGCCATCAGCAAATCTGACGGCAGGGAGGTTAGTGGCTACACCTTC. This translates into CAISKSDGREVSGYTF.

The chain links TRBV27 to TRBJ2-1; D is perhaps TRBD2 (6 bases). CDR3 length equals 11 residues. Trimming took 5 bases from V and 13 from J, leaving 12 bases between them. Germline lookup yields CDR1 MNHEY and CDR2 SMNVEV (reference sequence). The CDR3 nucleotides read TGTGCCAGCAGTCCCGGGGACTCACAGTTCTTC. Translation: CASSPGDSQFF.

This sequence joins TRBV19 and TRBJ2-3; TRBD2 matches 9 bases. In germline, CDR1 is LNHDA, CDR2 SQIVND (reference sequence). The CDR3 totals 13 residues. The V segment lost 5 bases and the J segment 6 bases; nucleotides outside the gene matches: 3. The CDR3: CASSQAGGDTQYF. CDR3 coding DNA: TGTGCCAGTAGTCAGGCGGGAGGGGATACGCAGTATTTT. The full variable domain, rest sourced from reference TRBV19 and TRBJ2-3, is DGGITQSPKYLFRKEGQNVTLSCEQNLNHDAMYWYRQDPGQGLRLIYYSQIVNDFQKGDIAEGYSVSREKKESFPLTVTSAQKNPTAFYLCASSQAGGDTQYFGPGTRLTVL.

The chain links TRBV5-1 to TRBJ2-3; 12 nucleotides align to TRBD1. Germline V gene sequence: CDR1 SGHRS, CDR2 YFSETQ. J was trimmed by 7 bases and V by 4 bases; bases with no gene match: 7. CDR3 length: 15 amino acids. The CDR3 DNA is TGCGCCAGCAGCCTAGGGGGACAGGGGGCTAATACGCAGTATTTT. This encodes CASSLGGQGANTQYF.

In DNA form, the CDR3 reads TGTGCCAGCAGCTTCTGGACAGGGGATCCCGCCAAAAACATTCAGTACTTC. Its translation: CASSFWTGDPAKNIQYF. V gene TRBV7-9 combines with J gene TRBJ2-4; 9 bases line up with TRBD1. V lost 3 bases to trimming and J lost 1 base; unmatched junction nucleotides: 7. Germline V lookup: CDR1 SEHNR, CDR2 FQNEAQ (reference sequence). CDR3 length equals 17 residues.

The rearrangement joins TRBV9 to TRBJ2-2, with a weak D call TRBD2 (6 bases). The V and J ends lost 0 bases and 1 base respectively, with 16 bases between them. Germline V gives CDR1 SGDLS, CDR2 YYNGEE. This CDR3 contains 18 residues. This chain's CDR3 is CASSVALLAGGNTGELFF. CDR3 DNA: TGTGCCAGCAGCGTAGCCCTATTGGCCGGGGGGAACACCGGGGAGCTGTTTTTT. Using reference TRBV9 and TRBJ2-2 for the parts outside the CDR3, the full variable domain is DSGVTQTPKHLITATGQRVTLRCSPRSGDLSVYWYQQSLDQGLQFLIQYYNGEERAKGNILERFSAQQFPDLHSELNLSSLELGDSALYFCASSVALLAGGNTGELFFGEGSRLTVL.

V usage is TRBV27 and J usage is TRBJ1-2; no definite D call. With 4 bases removed from V and 0 bases from J, the gap between germline ends came to 18 bases. This CDR3 comprises 17 residues. Germline V CDR1 and CDR2: MNHEY, SMNVEV (reference sequence). This CDR3 reads CASSSGSSYGPNYGYTF. The CDR3 DNA sequence: TGTGCCAGCAGTTCTGGCTCCTCTTATGGGCCTAACTATGGCTACACCTTC.

The chain recombines TRBV9 with TRBJ2-7, with a possible D match to TRBD1 (5 bases). V lost 1 base, J lost 0 bases, and 8 bases lay in between. This CDR3 has 14 residues. Germline V lookup: CDR1 SGDLS, CDR2 YYNGEE. The DNA of the CDR3 is TGTGCCAGCAGCGTAAACAGGCCCTCCTACGAGCAGTACTTC. Translation: CASSVNRPSYEQYF.

Notes on this clone: Other DNA sequences in this specimen translate into the identical CDR3. V gene TRBV7-3 combines with J gene TRBJ2-1, with 8 bases aligning to TRBD2. In germline, CDR1 is SGHTA, CDR2 FQGTGA. The trim removed 2 bases at V and 4 bases at J, leaving 4 bases unmatched. This CDR3 is 15 amino acids long. CDR3 amino acids: CASSLAGGPYNEQFF. CDR3 in DNA: TGTGCCAGCAGCTTAGCGGGAGGACCTTACAATGAGCAGTTCTTC.

The chain recombines TRBV9 with TRBJ2-5, with D perhaps TRBD2 (5 bases). Germline loops: CDR1 SGDLS, CDR2 YYNGEE. This CDR3 spans 12 amino acids. The V end was cut by 3 bases, the J end by 5 bases, with 8 bases between. CDR3 sequence (DNA): TGTGCCAGCAGCGGAGGGTTGGAGACCCAGTACTTC. Translated: CASSGGLETQYF.

The CDR3 spells CASSSSSDTQYF. Here the CDR3 DNA reads TGTGCCAGCAGCTCCTCGTCAGATACGCAGTATTTT. The rearrangement joins TRBV7-9 to TRBJ2-3; no clear D gene. V shed 4 bases and J shed 4 bases, with 6 bases lying between them. Germline assignment: CDR1 SEHNR and CDR2 FQNEAQ (reference sequence). This CDR3 has 12 residues.

This clone occurred once. The CDR3 region is CASSTRGTTEAFF. The CDR3 DNA reads TGTGCCAGTAGTACCAGGGGGACCACTGAAGCTTTCTTT. This chain links TRBV19 with TRBJ1-1; 7 bases match TRBD1. In germline, CDR1 is LNHDA, CDR2 SQIVND (reference sequence). CDR3 size: 13 residues. V lost 4 bases and J lost 4; bases outside the gene matches: 3.

The chain carries TRBV28 and TRBJ1-2; no reliable D call. The CDR3 spans 16 residues. V was cut by 5 bases and J by 0 bases, with 16 bases left in between. From germline, CDR1 is MDHEN and CDR2 SYDVKM. CDR3 in amino acids: CASSHTRRVTNYGYTF. The CDR3 bases are TGTGCCAGCAGTCACACGCGGAGGGTTACTAACTATGGCTACACCTTC.

V is TRBV5-1 and J is TRBJ1-4; D is undetermined. The germline CDR1 and CDR2 sequences are SGHRS and YFSETQ. The CDR3 consists of 12 residues. Trimming left V 7 bases short and J 6 bases short, with 10 bases between. The DNA of the CDR3 is TGCGCCAGCGCGGGAGTGGATGAAAAACTGTTTTTT. This encodes CASAGVDEKLFF.

This clone was observed once. The chain uses TRBV7-2 and TRBJ2-2; possibly TRBD2 for D (6 bases). The CDR3 runs 16 residues. V dropped 3 bases and J dropped 6 bases, with 17 bases sitting between them. Germline V gene sequence: CDR1 SGHTA, CDR2 FQGNSA. This CDR3 reads CASSFSATRPPGELFF. In DNA, the CDR3 is TGTGCCAGCAGCTTTTCTGCGACTAGGCCCCCCGGGGAGCTGTTTTTT.

The V and J genes are TRBV6-5 and TRBJ1-4; no clear D gene. Germline V gene lookup returns CDR1 MNHEY and CDR2 SVGAGI. Trimming took off 7 bases at V and 0 bases at J, with 6 bases between the two ends. This CDR3 has 13 residues. The chain's CDR3 is CASKSTTNEKLFF. CDR3 sequence (DNA): TGTGCCAGCAAGAGCACAACTAATGAAAAACTGTTTTTT.

The rearrangement uses TRBV5-1 and TRBJ2-1; D is uncertain. The CDR3 extends over 14 amino acids. The germline V and J ends were trimmed by 3 bases and 0 bases, with 7 bases remaining between them. Germline CDR1 and CDR2: SGHRS and YFSETQ. The DNA of the CDR3 is TGCGCCAGCAGCTCCCAATCCTCCTACAATGAGCAGTTCTTC. Amino acids: CASSSQSSYNEQFF.

This chain connects TRBV6-2 or TRBV6-3 to TRBJ2-5; 12 nucleotides line up with TRBD1. Germline-derived CDR1 and CDR2 are MNHEY and SVGEGT. V was pared by 2 bases and J by 4 bases, with 2 bases of the junction left unmatched. CDR3 length: 15 amino acids. CDR3 DNA: TGTGCCAGCAGTTACGGGACAGGGGGCGGAGAGACCCAGTACTTC. Amino acids: CASSYGTGGGETQYF.